This TCR beta chain was recovered during a study of neoadjuvant anti-PD-1 for oral cavity cancer. This clone came up once. The assay was immunoSEQ multiplex PCR, and TCRdb's table has in-frame clones only and misses some. The sample holds 75,000 to 100,000 clones, roughly four fifths seen once. Trimming removed 4 bases from V and 2 bases from J, with 10 bases in between. Germline values: CDR1 GTSNPN, CDR2 SVGIG (reference sequence). The CDR3 totals 13 residues. The TCR comes from a person aged 35-79 years with oral cavity squamous cell carcinoma. Sequencing was performed on PBMCs, taken before nivolumab (anti-PD-1) treatment. The chain employs TRBV30 and TRBJ2-3, with unresolved D. The CDR3: CAWKVHLTDTQYF. The CDR3 coding sequence is TGTGCCTGGAAGGTACATCTCACAGATACGCAGTATTTT.